This T cell receptor beta chain is drawn from a study of T cell responses to AZD1222 COVID-19 vaccine. Germline CDR1 SGHKS, CDR2 YYEKEE (reference sequence). The CDR3 is made up of 16 amino acids. The junction had 9 bases not matched to a gene; V was cut back by 0 bases and J by 4 bases. Whole-study findings and limits: Repertoire samples came only from after the peak T cell response.

Using immunoSEQ multiplex PCR, the repertoire was profiled, and TCRdb retains in-frame clones only, with some absent. In the table there are 110,000 to 150,000 clones, 80% to 90% of which are singletons. To note about this clone: Antigen: not known.

The sample consisted of peripheral blood, taken on day 0 of AZD1222 vaccination. This sequence joins TRBV5-5 and TRBJ1-2, with 7 positions matching TRBD1. The source of this sequence is an adult in good health. The CDR3: CASSLGQGGQSYGYTF. Written as DNA, the CDR3 is TGTGCCAGCAGCTTGGGACAGGGAGGACAATCCTATGGCTACACCTTC.